These T cell receptor beta chains were read from a single sample in a study of blood T cell repertoires in COVID-19. Measured with immunoSEQ multiplex PCR; TCRdb has only the in-frame clones, and not every one. The top ten hold 2% to 3% of the sample, which has around 120,000 clones, over 75% seen once. Sequences were obtained from peripheral blood. The receptors were gathered from a man aged 45 to 65 with acute or convalescent COVID-19. CDR3s include the opening cysteine and the closing phenylalanine or tryptophan. Fields, in order: D gene, V gene, J gene, clone size, CDR3 protein, CDR3 DNA. The D gene is left open where the match is weak. Some rows mark clone size as missing; the rest say once, few, many or name a class of expanded clone.

D gene: -; V gene: TRBV21-1; J gene: TRBJ1-2; clone size: -; CDR3 protein: CASSFPFAGVLEFCGYTF; CDR3 DNA: TGTGCCAGCAGCTTCCCCTTCGCAGGGGTTTTGGAATTTTGTGGCTACACCTTC
D gene: -; V gene: TRBV27; J gene: TRBJ2-1; clone size: -; CDR3 protein: CASSYQGYNEQFF; CDR3 DNA: TGTGCCAGCAGTTACCAGGGGTACAATGAGCAGTTCTTC
D gene: TRBD1; V gene: TRBV4-1; J gene: TRBJ1-5; clone size: few; CDR3 protein: CASSQAGGGGQPQHF; CDR3 DNA: TGCGCCAGCAGCCAAGCCGGAGGGGGCGGTCAGCCCCAGCATTTT
D gene: -; V gene: TRBV7-9; J gene: TRBJ2-1; clone size: -; CDR3 protein: CASSLAAGNYNEQFF; CDR3 DNA: TGTGCCAGCAGCTTAGCGGCAGGGAACTACAATGAGCAGTTCTTC
D gene: -; V gene: TRBV7-3; J gene: TRBJ2-3; clone size: -; CDR3 protein: CASSPTGGWTSGTDTQYF; CDR3 DNA: TGTGCCAGCAGCCCGACAGGGGGATGGACTAGCGGCACAGATACGCAGTATTTT
D gene: -; V gene: TRBV3-1/TRBV3-2; J gene: TRBJ1-6; clone size: -; CDR3 protein: CASSQGGQSSYNSPLHF; CDR3 DNA: TGTGCCAGCAGCCAAGGAGGGCAGAGCTCCTATAATTCACCCCTCCACTTT
D gene: -; V gene: TRBV27; J gene: TRBJ2-2; clone size: -; CDR3 protein: CASSLALNTGELFF; CDR3 DNA: TGTGCCAGCAGTTTAGCGCTCAACACCGGGGAGCTGTTTTTT
D gene: -; V gene: TRBV27; J gene: TRBJ2-7; clone size: -; CDR3 protein: CASRMAGSTYEQYF; CDR3 DNA: TGTGCCAGCAGAATGGCGGGTTCCACCTACGAGCAGTACTTC
D gene: TRBD1; V gene: TRBV7-3; J gene: TRBJ1-6; clone size: -; CDR3 protein: CASSLGTGIDGNSPLHF; CDR3 DNA: TGTGCCAGCAGCTTAGGGACAGGGATAGATGGTAATTCACCCCTCCACTTT
D gene: TRBD1; V gene: TRBV18; J gene: TRBJ1-2; clone size: -; CDR3 protein: CASSRDRGYGYTF; CDR3 DNA: TGTGCCAGCTCCCGGGACAGGGGCTATGGCTACACCTTC
D gene: TRBD1; V gene: TRBV29-1; J gene: TRBJ1-3; clone size: -; CDR3 protein: CSVEDLGQGGNTIYF; CDR3 DNA: TGCAGCGTTGAAGATCTCGGACAGGGTGGAAACACCATATATTTT
D gene: TRBD1; V gene: TRBV27; J gene: TRBJ1-1; clone size: few; CDR3 protein: CASSSPTGQKAFF; CDR3 DNA: TGTGCCAGCAGTTCCCCGACAGGGCAGAAAGCTTTCTTT